Listed below are T cell receptor beta chains from one sample, sequenced in a study of T cells in localized non-small cell lung cancer. Some clones are missing from TCRdb's copy, which holds only in-frame ones; the method was immunoSEQ multiplex PCR. The sample yields about 40,000 clones, under 90% seen once. Sequencing was performed on peripheral blood mononuclear cells, taken before any cancer treatment. The receptors derive from a male donor older than 55 with stage II lung adenocarcinoma. Each CDR3 is given with its conserved first and last residue. D genes are given only for firm matches. Rows give clone size only sometimes, using once, few, many, or a class for an expanded clone.

d_gene,j_gene,v_gene,abundance,CDR3nt,CDR3aa
TRBD1,TRBJ1-4,TRBV6-5,-,TGTGCCTGTGGGGGACAGGGGATTGAAAAACTGTTTTTT,CACGGQGIEKLFF
TRBD1,TRBJ1-5,TRBV28,-,TGTGCCAGCAGTTTTTTGGACAGGGGTATGAATCAGCCCCAGCATTTT,CASSFLDRGMNQPQHF
-,TRBJ1-4,TRBV5-6,-,TGTGCCAGCAGCCGGAGGAGCGGTAATGAAAAACTGTTTTTT,CASSRRSGNEKLFF
-,TRBJ1-4,TRBV6-5,few,TGTGCCAGCAGTTACGTGGCCCGAGGGGAAAAACTGTTTTTT,CASSYVARGEKLFF
-,TRBJ1-2,TRBV6-5,-,TGTGCCAGCAGTTTTAACGGGGCCTCAACGGGCTATGGCTACACCTTC,CASSFNGASTGYGYTF
-,TRBJ1-5,TRBV12-5,-,TGTGCTAGTGGTCAAGGGTTGGCGAGCAATCAGCCCCAGCATTTT,CASGQGLASNQPQHF
-,TRBJ2-1,TRBV10-3,-,TGTGCCATCAGGGGGGACGGCGGAAGCTCCTACAATGAGCAGTTCTTC,CAIRGDGGSSYNEQFF
-,TRBJ2-1,TRBV15,-,TGTGCCACCAGCTCAAACCCCGGGCAGGGGTATGATGAGCAGTTCTTC,CATSSNPGQGYDEQFF
TRBD1,TRBJ2-7,TRBV7-2,-,TGTGCCAGCAGCTTAGGGACAGGGGCCTACGAGCAGTACTTC,CASSLGTGAYEQYF
-,TRBJ2-7,TRBV21-1,-,TGTGCCAGCAGCAAACTCAGGGGGAGATACGAGCAGTACTTC,CASSKLRGRYEQYF
TRBD1,TRBJ2-2,TRBV15,-,TGTGCCACCAGGACTGAGGCGACAGGGGTTAACACCGGGGAGCTGTTTTTT,CATRTEATGVNTGELFF
TRBD2,TRBJ2-3,TRBV7-2,-,TGTGCCAGCAGCTTAGGGACTAGCGGGAGCACAGATACGCAGTATTTT,CASSLGTSGSTDTQYF
-,TRBJ1-2,TRBV6-5,-,TGTGCCAGCAGTTCCCCTTGGAGCGGGGTAGGCTACACCTTC,CASSSPWSGVGYTF
TRBD1,TRBJ1-2,TRBV28,-,TGTGCCAGCAGCGCAACCACAATGGGACAGTTCTATGGCTACACCTTC,CASSATTMGQFYGYTF
-,TRBJ1-1,TRBV7-2,-,TGTGCCAGCAGCTTCAGGGTCGGCGCTGAAGCTTTCTTT,CASSFRVGAEAFF
-,TRBJ1-2,TRBV2,-,TGTGCCAGCAGTGAAGCGCTTCTGGACTTATATGATGGCTACACCTTC,CASSEALLDLYDGYTF
-,TRBJ1-5,TRBV7-8,-,TGTGCCAGCAGTCAAGGGGGGGGTCAAGGTCAGCCCCAGCATTTT,CASSQGGGQGQPQHF
TRBD2,TRBJ2-7,TRBV28,-,TGTGCCAGCAGGGGGGTAGCGGGGAGAGGGGTAAGGGAGCAGTACTTC,CASRGVAGRGVREQYF
TRBD1,TRBJ1-2,TRBV7-2,-,TGTGCCAGCAGGAAAGCCGGGACAGCTAACTATGGCTACACCTTC,CASRKAGTANYGYTF
-,TRBJ1-2,TRBV6-1,-,TGTGCCAGCAGTGAAGTTCCGCGGGCCCTCTATGGCTACACCTTC,CASSEVPRALYGYTF
TRBD1,TRBJ2-7,TRBV6-1,-,TGTGCCAGCAGTGAAGCGAGGGGACAGGGCGGCTACGAGCAGTACTTC,CASSEARGQGGYEQYF
TRBD2,TRBJ2-1,TRBV19,once,TGTGCCAGTAGTGAACAAGCGGGAGCCCACAATGAGCAGTTCTTC,CASSEQAGAHNEQFF
TRBD1,TRBJ1-1,TRBV6-5,-,TGTGCCAGCATGTATCCCCTGGGACAGGAAGCTTTCTTT,CASMYPLGQEAFF
TRBD1,TRBJ1-2,TRBV29-1,-,TGCAGCGTTGCGGTCCAGAAGGGACAGGGGGCTGGTGGCTACACCTTC,CSVAVQKGQGAGGYTF
-,TRBJ2-3,TRBV15,-,TGTGCCACCAGCAGAGATTCCAGTAGCACAGATACGCAGTATTTT,CATSRDSSSTDTQYF
-,TRBJ2-7,TRBV14,-,TGTGCCAGCAGCCAGAGCTACGAGCAGTACTTC,CASSQSYEQYF
-,TRBJ1-2,TRBV29-1,-,TGCAGCGTTGAAGGGAGCTCTGGCGGCTACACCTTC,CSVEGSSGGYTF
-,TRBJ2-3,TRBV19,-,TGTGCCAGTAAGGACCGGGCGACGGATACGCAGTATTTT,CASKDRATDTQYF
-,TRBJ2-7,TRBV19,-,TGTGCCAGTAGTGATCCAGCCTTATACGAGCAGTACTTC,CASSDPALYEQYF
-,TRBJ2-5,TRBV5-4,-,TGTGCCAGCAGCCTCGGGCCTTCCGAAGAGACCCAGTACTTC,CASSLGPSEETQYF
-,TRBJ1-1,TRBV19,-,TGTGCCAGTTCACAGGGAAGGTGGACTGAAGCTTTCTTT,CASSQGRWTEAFF
-,TRBJ2-7,TRBV5-1,-,TGCGCCAGCAGCTCGCGGACTGAATCCTACGAGCAGTACTTC,CASSSRTESYEQYF
-,TRBJ1-5,TRBV2,-,TGTGCCAGCGGGGACCTCCCTGTTGGGTCCCAGCATTTT,CASGDLPVGSQHF
-,TRBJ2-3,TRBV6-4,-,TGTGCCAGCAGTGAAGGTGGGGGGTCAGATACGCAGTATTTT,CASSEGGGSDTQYF
-,TRBJ1-1,TRBV5-4,-,TGTGCCAGCAGGGCGCCACCCAACACTGAAGCTTTCTTT,CASRAPPNTEAFF
-,TRBJ1-5,TRBV19,-,TGTGCCACCTCGTCACGCGTACGGAATCAGCCCCAGCATTTT,CATSSRVRNQPQHF
TRBD2,TRBJ2-2,TRBV5-1,-,TGCGCCAGCAGCTTGCGGACTAGCGGGACAGGTGCCGGGGAGCTGTTTTTT,CASSLRTSGTGAGELFF
TRBD2,TRBJ2-2,TRBV7-2,-,TGTGCCAGCAGCTCCCAGGGGAGACTAGCGGGAAGTACCGGGGAGCTGTTTTTT,CASSSQGRLAGSTGELFF
-,TRBJ1-2,TRBV27,-,TGTGCCAGCAGTTTATTGGGGGACTTC,CASSLLGDF
-,TRBJ1-5,TRBV2,-,TGTGCCAGCAGTGGGGCAGAACCTTATAGCAATCAGCCCCAGCATTTT,CASSGAEPYSNQPQHF
-,TRBJ1-4,TRBV19,-,TGTGCCAGTAGGCACACTCGACAGTCTATTGAAAAACTGTTTTTT,CASRHTRQSIEKLFF
-,TRBJ1-3,TRBV4-1,-,TGCGCCAGCAGCCAAGGGGATTACTCTGGAAACACCATATATTTT,CASSQGDYSGNTIYF
-,TRBJ1-4,TRBV7-8,-,TGTGCCAGCAGCCCAGGGAGGGGAACTAATGAAAAACTGTTTTTT,CASSPGRGTNEKLFF
-,TRBJ2-1,TRBV5-1,-,TGCGCCAGCAGCTTGGGGCTAGTTGGCAATGAGCAGTTCTTC,CASSLGLVGNEQFF
TRBD1,TRBJ1-2,TRBV15,-,TGTGCCACCAGCAGTACCGGGACAGGGGTGGGCTACACCTTC,CATSSTGTGVGYTF
-,TRBJ2-2,TRBV10-3,-,TGTGCCATCAGAATGGGTGGCACCGGGGAGCTGTTTTTT,CAIRMGGTGELFF
TRBD1,TRBJ1-5,TRBV4-3,once,TGCGCCAGCAGCCAAACAGGGGTAGGCCAGCCCCAGCATTTT,CASSQTGVGQPQHF
-,TRBJ2-1,TRBV19,-,TGTGCCAGTAGTATAGGCTCTAACAATGAGCAGTTCTTC,CASSIGSNNEQFF
-,TRBJ1-1,TRBV25-1,-,TGTGCCAGCGCCAGACAGTTGAACACTGAAGCTTTCTTT,CASARQLNTEAFF